Below, 27 T cell receptor beta chains from the same sample are listed, as sequenced in a study of T-cell memory formation after mild COVID-19. MiXCR was run by TCRdb on the 5' RACE reads, yielding one entry per CDR3 protein. The data contain roughly 51,000 distinct CDR3 sequences, 7% to 8% of them singletons. Sequenced material: PBMCs or a T cell subset sorted from them (not recorded which). These TCRs come from a man younger than 35 who had mild COVID-19 (a few samples of this study predate the infection). Cell type and time point are not known.

This clonotype was counted only a few times. This rearrangement joins TRBV5-1 to TRBJ2-5, with D unresolved. The CDR3 contains 13 residues. CDR1 and CDR2 (germline): SGHRS, YFSETQ. Trimming stripped 7 bases from V and 4 bases from J, with 14 bases between. This CDR3 is CASADGWGETQYF. CDR3 sequence (DNA): TGCGCCAGCGCCGACGGATGGGGAGAGACCCAGTACTTC.

Many counts were recorded for this clonotype. V and J are TRBV5-5 and TRBJ2-6; TRBD1 might be the D (5 bases). Germline V gives CDR1 SGHKS, CDR2 YYEKEE (reference sequence). The CDR3 is 18 residues long. V was pared by 5 bases and J by 0 bases, with 18 bases between. Here the CDR3 reads CASSFTWTPSSGANVLTF. The DNA of the CDR3 is TGTGCCAGCAGTTTCACGTGGACACCGAGCTCTGGGGCCAACGTCCTGACTTTC.

This clonotype has only a few counts. The CDR3 protein is CASSQEGIQETQYF. CDR3 in DNA: TGTGCCAGCAGCCAAGAAGGGATCCAAGAGACCCAGTACTTC. The chain combines TRBV4-2 with TRBJ2-5, with no clear D. Germline lookup yields CDR1 LGHNA and CDR2 YNFKEQ. The CDR3 totals 14 residues. V was cut by 0 bases and J by 1 base, with 6 bases left in between.

This sequence joins TRBV5-1 and TRBJ2-3, with D uncertain. The CDR3 sequence is 14 residues long. V shed 6 bases and J shed 1 base, with 12 bases lying between them. From germline, CDR1 is SGHRS and CDR2 YFSETQ. The CDR3 DNA reads as TGCGCCAGCATCCCCGGAGCCGGCACAGATACGCAGTATTTT. It codes for CASIPGAGTDTQYF.

This clonotype was observed a handful of times. V and J are TRBV7-9 and TRBJ2-1; D possibly corresponds to TRBD2 (5 bases). Trimming stripped 8 bases from V and 8 bases from J, with 13 bases between. CDR1 and CDR2 (germline): SEHNR, FQNEAQ (reference sequence). The CDR3 consists of 12 residues. CDR3: CASRREGDEQFF. The CDR3 DNA sequence: TGTGCCAGCCGCAGAGAGGGTGATGAGCAGTTCTTC.

The chain joins TRBV7-2 to TRBJ2-3; 7 bases agree with TRBD2. V dropped 0 bases and J dropped 5; count of bases not matched to a gene: 5. Germline V CDR1 and CDR2: SGHTA, FQGNSA. This CDR3 comprises 15 residues. The CDR3 DNA follows: TGTGCCAGCAGCTTAGCGGGGTGGGAGGGAGATACGCAGTATTTT. This codes for CASSLAGWEGDTQYF.

This clonotype was detected only a few times. This chain links TRBV5-6 with TRBJ2-5; TRBD1 is a possible D gene (6 bases). V gave up 1 base and J gave up 5 bases, with 9 bases separating them. The CDR3 covers 13 residues. The germline V gene has CDR1 SGHDT and CDR2 YYEEEE. The chain's CDR3 is CASSLNRVETQYF. CDR3 in DNA: TGTGCCAGCAGCTTGAACAGGGTGGAGACCCAGTACTTC.

This clonotype was detected many times. CDR3 nucleotides: TGTGCCAGCAGCCAAGGACAGGGGGCCACCCCTCAGCATTTT. Amino acids: CASSQGQGATPQHF. This chain links TRBV4-2 with TRBJ1-5; 10 bases agree with TRBD1. The CDR3 sequence is 14 residues long. The V gene's germline CDR1 is LGHNA and CDR2 YNFKEQ. J gave up 13 bases and V 1 base, and 7 bases lay outside the gene matches.

V usage is TRBV12-3 or TRBV12-4 and J usage is TRBJ2-3; 12 positions match TRBD2. V dropped 6 bases and J dropped 6; count of bases not matched to a gene: 4. The CDR3 covers 14 residues. As DNA, the CDR3 is TGTGCCAGCAGCATTCTAGCGGGAGGGGATACGCAGTATTTT. Amino acids: CASSILAGGDTQYF.

This clonotype has a count of ten or more. The chain links TRBV10-3 to TRBJ2-3, with 7 bases matching TRBD2. The germline gives CDR1 ENHRY, CDR2 SYGVKD. CDR3 length: 18 residues. The V and J ends lost 0 bases and 0 bases, in that order; junction bases with no gene match: 9. CDR3 coding DNA: TGTGCCATCAGTGAGTCGAAAGGAGCGGGGTCTAGCACAGATACGCAGTATTTT. It translates to CAISESKGAGSSTDTQYF.

This clonotype was seen many times. The chain employs TRBV7-3 and TRBJ1-2; D not certain. V was cut by 4 bases and J by 8 bases, with 14 bases left in between. Germline V CDR1 and CDR2: SGHTA, FQGTGA. The CDR3 runs to 13 residues. In DNA form, the CDR3 reads TGTGCCAGCAGCTCCCGGGAGGGATTGGGCTACACCTTC. The encoded protein is CASSSREGLGYTF.

This clonotype was seen a few times. The gene calls are TRBV12-3 or TRBV12-4 and TRBJ2-4, with D possibly TRBD2 on 6 matching bases. The CDR3 has 17 residues. The V gene lost 1 base and the J gene lost 3 bases, with 16 bases spanning the gap. In DNA, the CDR3 is TGTGCCAGCAGTTTAGGTGCAGCACCCGGGAGCAAAAACATTCAGTACTTC. Its translation: CASSLGAAPGSKNIQYF.

This chain joins TRBV7-9 and TRBJ1-1; D might be TRBD1 (5 bases). The germline CDR1 and CDR2 sequences are SEHNR and FQNEAQ (reference sequence). The CDR3 totals 13 residues. V dropped 5 bases and J dropped 6 bases, with 13 bases sitting between them. The CDR3 reads CASSTRWGPEAFF. CDR3 coding DNA: TGTGCCAGCAGCACCCGCTGGGGCCCTGAAGCTTTCTTT. Variable domain in full (rest from reference TRBV7-9 and TRBJ1-1): DTGVSQNPRHKITKRGQNVTFRCDPISEHNRLYWYRQTLGQGPEFLTYFQNEAQLEKSRLLSDRFSAERPKGSFSTLEIQRTEQGDSAMYLCASSTRWGPEAFFGQGTRLTVV.

This clonotype was found many times. The chain links TRBV12-1 to TRBJ2-3; TRBD2 is the table's D call, not checked against the DNA. TRBV12-1 is assigned pseudogene status. This CDR3 region has 17 residues. The CDR3 DNA sequence: TGTGCCAGCAGCACCACGATTAGCGGGTCCCTTGGGGATACGCAGTATTTT. It specifies CASSTTISGSLGDTQYF.

This sequence joins TRBV7-3 and TRBJ2-3; tentative D call: TRBD1 (5 bases). Germline V gives CDR1 SGHTA, CDR2 FQGTGA. V was shortened by 3 bases and J by 2 bases, with 9 bases between the two germline ends. CDR3 length equals 14 residues. This chain's CDR3 is CASSFTGHTDTQYF. CDR3 DNA sequence: TGTGCCAGCAGCTTCACAGGACACACAGATACGCAGTATTTT.

In its sample, this clonotype was seen many times. The chain joins TRBV20-1 to TRBJ2-3; D gene uncertain. Germline loops: CDR1 DFQATT, CDR2 SNEGSKA (reference sequence). V was cut by 1 base and J by 2 bases, with 4 bases left in between. The CDR3 loop spans 12 amino acids. This chain's CDR3 is CSARGPTDTQYF. The CDR3, as DNA: TGCAGTGCTAGAGGCCCCACAGATACGCAGTATTTT.

This clonotype was observed at least ten times. The J gene is TRBJ2-3, the V gene TRBV4-3, with D maybe TRBD1 (7 bases). The germline V gene encodes CDR1 LGHNA and CDR2 YSLEER. CDR3 length: 14 residues. V lost 5 bases and J 3 bases, leaving 12 bases between the germline ends. The DNA for the CDR3 is TGCGCCAGCAGCATCGGGGGACAGACAGATACGCAGTATTTT. Translated: CASSIGGQTDTQYF.

The V gene is TRBV7-9, the J gene TRBJ2-7, with 7 bases lining up with TRBD2. V lost 5 bases to trimming and J lost 3 bases; unmatched junction nucleotides: 10. In germline, CDR1 is SEHNR, CDR2 FQNEAQ (reference sequence). The CDR3 spans 15 residues. CDR3 sequence reads: CASSASGGGIYEQYF. The DNA of the CDR3 is TGTGCCAGCAGCGCAAGCGGCGGGGGTATCTACGAGCAGTACTTC.

The gene calls are TRBV11-2 and TRBJ1-4; no definite D call. Looked up from germline, CDR1 is SGHAT and CDR2 is FQNNGV. CDR3 length: 14 amino acids. V lost 8 bases and J 0 bases, leaving 10 bases between the germline ends. The CDR3 DNA follows: TGTGCCAGCCACAATATCGCAACTAATGAAAAACTGTTTTTT. Amino acid sequence: CASHNIATNEKLFF. The entire variable domain, with the rest obtained from reference TRBV11-2 and TRBJ1-4, is as follows: EAGVAQSPRYKIIEKRQSVAFWCNPISGHATLYWYQQILGQGPKLLIQFQNNGVVDDSQLPKDRFSAERLKGVDSTLKIQPAKLEDSAVYLCASHNIATNEKLFFGSGTQLSVL.

There are many counts of this clonotype. The chain recombines TRBV7-7 with TRBJ2-1, with TRBD2 matching over 13 bases. The CDR3 extends over 16 amino acids. From germline, CDR1 is SSHAT and CDR2 FNYEAQ (reference sequence). J gave up 7 bases and V 5 bases, and 8 bases lay outside the gene matches. CDR3 sequence (DNA): TGTGCCAGCAGCGCGGTACTAGCGGGGGGGCCGAATGAGCAGTTCTTC. Translating it yields CASSAVLAGGPNEQFF.

This clonotype was recorded many times. This chain links TRBV5-5 with TRBJ2-7; 11 positions match TRBD2. The CDR3 loop spans 14 amino acids. Per the germline V gene, CDR1 is SGHKS and CDR2 is YYEKEE (reference sequence). J lost 7 bases, V lost 4 bases, and 7 bases had no gene match. CDR3 bases: TGTGCCAGCAGCACATATAGCGGGGGGGAAGAGCAGTACGTC. Translation: CASSTYSGGEEQYV.

The table lists this clonotype with many counts. The chain employs TRBV20-1 and TRBJ2-5; tentatively, D is TRBD1 (5 bases). The CDR3 contains 13 residues. V gave up 6 bases and J gave up 2 bases, with 13 bases separating them. The V gene's germline CDR1 is DFQATT and CDR2 SNEGSKA (reference sequence). DNA of the CDR3: TGCAGTGCCCCAGGGCCTAGGCAAGAGACCCAGTACTTC. Translation: CSAPGPRQETQYF.

The V call is TRBV7-2, the J call TRBJ1-6; no reliable D call. The V end lost 4 bases, the J end lost 6 bases, and 16 bases lay between the germline ends. The CDR3 is 16 residues long. Germline V gives CDR1 SGHTA, CDR2 FQGNSA. CDR3 nucleotides: TGTGCCAGCAGCTCCCAATTGGGCCGGAGTAATTCACCCCTCCACTTT. Its translation: CASSSQLGRSNSPLHF.

The rearrangement links TRBV4-2 to TRBJ2-7, with 7 bases that match TRBD1. V shed 0 bases and J 3 bases; nucleotides not matched to a gene: 5. The CDR3 runs 15 residues. The germline gives CDR1 LGHNA, CDR2 YNFKEQ. The CDR3 region is CASSQEVWDSYEQYF. The CDR3 DNA reads TGTGCCAGCAGCCAAGAGGTATGGGACAGCTACGAGCAGTACTTC.

The sample holds a few counts of this clonotype. The J gene is TRBJ1-2, the V gene TRBV4-2; tentative D call: TRBD1 (5 bases). The CDR3 runs to 13 residues. CDR1 and CDR2 (germline): LGHNA, YNFKEQ. Between the trimmed V and J ends, which lost 3 bases and 8 bases, there was a span of 13 bases. In DNA form, the CDR3 reads TGTGCCAGCAGCCAGGGTCAAGGGGACGGCTACACCTTC. The encoded protein is CASSQGQGDGYTF.

The rearrangement uses TRBV29-1 and TRBJ2-1; 9 bases are a match to TRBD1. The V gene end was trimmed by 6 bases and the J gene end by 6 bases; junction bases not matched to a gene: 15. The germline CDR1 and CDR2 sequences are SQVTM and ANQGSEA. The CDR3 loop spans 16 amino acids. In nucleotides, the CDR3 is TGCAGCGTAGAAACACCCGGGGACAGGGCGGTCAATGAGCAGTTCTTC. Protein: CSVETPGDRAVNEQFF.

The chain links TRBV18 to TRBJ2-3; weak D call: TRBD1 (7 bases). From germline, CDR1 is KGHSH and CDR2 LQKENI. The CDR3 totals 15 residues. V gave up 6 bases and J gave up 2 bases, with 15 bases separating them. The CDR3 DNA reads as TGTGCCAGCTCGCCCCAGGGGGGCCTCACAGATACGCAGTATTTT. Translation gives CASSPQGGLTDTQYF.